The 8 T cell receptor beta chains below were found in one sample sequenced in a study of prognosis after radiotherapy for stage I lung cancer. Amplification of TCR beta CDR3 from genomic DNA used two-round multiplex PCR. For every TRBV and TRBJ gene, a specific primer was used in first-round PCR. TCRdb passed the multiplex PCR reads through MiXCR, listing each CDR3 protein once. The sample consists of fewer than 30,000 distinct CDR3 sequences, around 46% of them appearing once. This specimen consisted of PBMCs, obtained before or after stereotactic body radiation therapy (not recorded which). The receptors were gathered from a donor aged 50 or older with non-small cell lung cancer.

The V and J genes are TRBV6-2 or TRBV6-3 and TRBJ2-7, with D perhaps given as TRBD1 or TRBD2 (5 bases each). The CDR3 length is 18 residues. The germline CDR1 and CDR2 sequences are MNHEY and SVGEGT. V shed 0 bases and J shed 0 bases, with 18 bases lying between them. The CDR3 sequence: CASSYSYGTARSSYEQYF. The CDR3, as DNA: TGTGCCAGCAGTTACTCCTACGGGACGGCCCGCAGCTCCTACGAGCAGTACTTC.

This clonotype was observed at least ten times. The chain employs TRBV2 and TRBJ1-6, with TRBD1 matching over 7 bases. J gave up 8 bases and V 7 bases, and 2 bases lay outside the gene matches. The germline V gene encodes CDR1 SNHLY and CDR2 FYNNEI. This CDR3 is 12 amino acids long. CDR3 region: CASNRGYSPLHF. For the CDR3, the DNA is TGTGCCAGCAACAGGGGTTATTCACCCCTCCACTTT.

Details on this clonotype: With only one base between it and a far larger clone, this is likely a read error. CDR3 nucleotide sequence: TGTGCCACCGAGCGGGAGCTATACAATGAGCAGTTCTTC. It codes for CATERELYNEQFF. The chain combines TRBV6-5 with TRBJ2-1, with TRBD2 matching 8 bases. The CDR3 consists of 13 residues. The V and J ends lost 10 bases and 4 bases, in that order; junction bases with no gene match: 6. Germline V gene data show CDR1 as MNHEY and CDR2 as SVGAGI.

A note on this clonotype: A much larger clone lies one base from this, so it may be a read error. The chain has TRBV7-2 and TRBJ2-3; 9 nucleotides agree with TRBD1. The CDR3 runs 16 residues. Trimming took 2 bases from V and 10 from J; bases not matched to a gene: 13. CDR1 SGHTA and CDR2 FQGNSA come from the germline V gene. In nucleotides, the CDR3 is TGTGCCAGCAGCTTATGTCTTGGGACAGGGCCTGGTCCGCAGTATTTT. It specifies CASSLCLGTGPGPQYF.

As concerns this clonotype: At one end the junction does not follow the germline gene, possibly because of a read error. The DNA for the CDR3 is TGTGCCAGCATGAGGGAGGGAGCGAATCAGCCCCATCATTTT. It specifies CASMREGANQPHHF. The chain carries TRBV6-2 or TRBV6-3 and TRBJ1-5; no firm D call. Germline V gene sequence: CDR1 MNHEY, CDR2 SVGEGT. The CDR3 length is 14 residues.

The V gene is TRBV6-2 or TRBV6-3, the J gene TRBJ1-4; tentative D call: TRBD1 (5 bases). V was cut by 8 bases and J by 8 bases, with 15 bases left in between. CDR3 size: 13 residues. Per germline, CDR1 MNHEY and CDR2 SVGEGT. The CDR3 here is CASGRDGVEKLFF. The CDR3 nucleotides read TGTGCCAGCGGCCGGGACGGGGTAGAAAAACTGTTTTTT.

The table lists this clonotype with a count of one. The gene calls are TRBV6-2 or TRBV6-3 and TRBJ1-5; D is ambiguous. The CDR3 runs to 14 residues. V shed 6 bases and J shed 4 bases, with 13 bases lying between them. Germline V gives CDR1 MNHEY, CDR2 SVGEGT. The CDR3 sequence: CASRSAGCNQPQHF. CDR3 in DNA: TGTGCCAGCAGATCCGCGGGGTGTAATCAGCCCCAGCATTTT.

In the case of this clonotype: A much larger clone differs by one base, so this may be a read error. The chain couples TRBV7-9 to TRBJ2-1; D ambiguous. Germline V gene lookup returns CDR1 SEHNR and CDR2 FQNEAQ (reference sequence). This CDR3 spans 15 amino acids. V was trimmed by 3 bases and J by 0 bases, leaving 9 bases between them. The CDR3 sequence: CASSFGLSSYNEQFF. CDR3 DNA sequence: TGTGCCAGCAGCTTTGGTCTGAGCTCCTACAATGAGCAGTTCTTC.